Following are 23 T cell receptor beta chains from one sample sequenced in a study of molecular identifiers for immune sequencing clone quantification. Each CDR3 protein is one row after TCRdb ran MiXCR on the PCR reads. The sample holds about 8,400 distinct CDR3 sequences, around 30% seen once. Input material: naive CD8+ T cells from blood, with Jurkat cell RNA spiked in. Subset noted: FACS-sorted CD8+CD4-CCR7+CD45RA+ naive T cells. These receptor sequences come from a human donor in good health. Some libraries in this study had Jurkat cell RNA spiked in.

This clonotype was detected a few times. This chain links TRBV4-1 with TRBJ2-1, with D possibly being TRBD2 (6 bases). The CDR3 sequence is 16 residues long. Trimming left V 2 bases short and J 3 bases short, with 14 bases between. From germline, CDR1 is MGHRA and CDR2 YSYEKL. CDR3 protein: CASSQKTSSIYNEQFF. DNA for the CDR3: TGCGCCAGCAGCCAAAAAACTAGCTCCATCTACAATGAGCAGTTCTTC.

This clonotype was counted once. Possible read error: a much larger clone is one base away. The chain is built from TRBV6-2 or TRBV6-3 and TRBJ2-4; 7 nucleotides agree with TRBD1. This CDR3 spans 13 amino acids. The J segment lost 9 bases and the V segment lost 7 bases, leaving 9 bases of the junction unmatched. Germline V CDR1 and CDR2: MNHEY, SVGEGT. CDR3 sequence reads: CASTPGTVIIQYF. Written as DNA, the CDR3 is TGTGCCAGCACCCCCGGGACAGTAATCATTCAGTACTTC.

The V and J genes are TRBV6-2 or TRBV6-3 and TRBJ2-2; D unresolved. The V end lost 3 bases, the J end lost 7 bases, and 9 bases lay between the germline ends. The CDR3 covers 13 residues. Germline V gene data show CDR1 as MNHEY and CDR2 as SVGEGT. CDR3 sequence reads: CASSYVGRGELFF. The CDR3 DNA sequence: TGTGCCAGCAGTTATGTCGGGCGCGGGGAGCTGTTTTTT.

This clonotype ranks as medium-sized (0.01 to 0.1%). The chain has TRBV7-9 and TRBJ2-5; D call uncertain. This CDR3 has 15 amino acids. The germline gives CDR1 SEHNR, CDR2 FQNEAQ (reference sequence). Trimming pared 5 bases from V and 5 bases from J, leaving 18 bases between. This CDR3 reads CASSPVTQHRETQYF. CDR3 nucleotide sequence: TGTGCCAGCAGCCCGGTTACTCAACATCGGGAGACCCAGTACTTC.

This clonotype appeared a few times. V gene TRBV15 combines with J gene TRBJ1-4, with D perhaps TRBD1 (5 bases). The CDR3 loop spans 15 amino acids. CDR1 is LNHNV, CDR2 YYDKDF, per germline (reference sequence). The germline V and J ends were trimmed by 5 bases and 4 bases, with 14 bases remaining between them. The chain's CDR3 is CATSSRGGGNEKLFF. CDR3 in DNA: TGTGCCACCAGCTCTAGGGGAGGTGGTAATGAAAAACTGTTTTTT.

In the case of this clonotype: This sequence may be a read error, since a much larger clone differs from it by one base. No conserved phenylalanine or tryptophan is present at the end of the CDR3, so a read error is the likely explanation. This sequence joins TRBV7-2 and TRBJ2-7; 11 nucleotides match TRBD1. Trimming removed 4 bases from V and 3 bases from J; junction bases left unmatched: 8. Germline V gene data show CDR1 as SGHTA and CDR2 as FQGNSA. The CDR3 runs to 16 residues. The DNA of the CDR3 is TGTGCCAGCAGCTCCACCTCCGGGACAGGGGGCTACGAGCAGTACTCC. Amino acid sequence: CASSSTSGTGGYEQYS.

This clonotype was counted a few times. The chain links TRBV27 to TRBJ1-5, with D unclear. Deletions cut 9 bases from V and 3 bases from J, with 21 bases between. This CDR3 contains 16 residues. Germline lookup yields CDR1 MNHEY and CDR2 SMNVEV (reference sequence). CDR3 DNA: TGTGCCAGTAAGACAAGGGCGGGTTTTATCAATCAGCCCCAGCATTTT. Translating it yields CASKTRAGFINQPQHF.

Concerning this clonotype itself: With a much larger clone just one base away, this may be a read error. DNA of the CDR3: TGCGCCGGCAGTCCGACAGCATATGGCTACACCTTC. Translated, it gives CAGSPTAYGYTF. The chain employs TRBV10-2 and TRBJ1-2, with a weak D call TRBD1 (5 bases). The CDR3 has 12 residues. The germline V gene has CDR1 WSHSY and CDR2 SAAADI.

This clonotype ranks as medium-sized. The CDR3 DNA reads as TGTGCCAGCAGCGCCGCTAGCGCAGATACGCAGTATTTT. It translates to CASSAASADTQYF. The J gene is TRBJ2-3, the V gene TRBV7-9, with D possibly TRBD2 on 6 matching bases. The CDR3 is 13 residues long. Germline V gives CDR1 SEHNR, CDR2 FQNEAQ (reference sequence). Trimming pared 5 bases from V and 4 bases from J, leaving 10 bases between.

As concerns this clonotype: Since no conserved phenylalanine or tryptophan closes the CDR3, a read error is the likely cause. The chain combines TRBV25-1 with TRBJ2-5; no reliable D call. Trimming stripped 6 bases from V and 1 base from J, with 9 bases between. Germline V gene data show CDR1 as MGHDK and CDR2 as SYGVNS. The CDR3 totals 13 residues. CDR3 region: CASRGRIQETQYI. Here the CDR3 DNA reads TGTGCCAGCAGAGGGCGAATCCAAGAGACCCAGTACATC.

This clonotype showed up just a few times. This chain uses TRBV20-1 with TRBJ2-7; possible D gene TRBD1, 6 bases. CDR1 DFQATT and CDR2 SNEGSKA come from the germline V gene (reference sequence). This CDR3 spans 12 amino acids. V lost 6 bases and J 3 bases, leaving 12 bases between the germline ends. The chain's CDR3 is CSAAQGGYEQYF. DNA of the CDR3: TGCAGTGCGGCACAGGGCGGCTACGAGCAGTACTTC.

As for this clonotype: This clone may be a read error of a much larger clone one base away. The chain has TRBV28 and TRBJ2-7; D is possibly TRBD1 or TRBD2 (5 bases each). Germline lookup yields CDR1 MDHEN and CDR2 SYDVKM. The CDR3 loop spans 12 amino acids. Trimming removed 5 bases from V and 12 bases from J, with 17 bases in between. The CDR3 bases are TGTGCCAGCAGTACGGGACCACCCCTGTGGTACTTC. Its translation: CASSTGPPLWYF.

CDR3 residues: CASSLDGGGQETQYF. The CDR3 nucleotides read TGTGCCAGCAGCTTGGATGGCGGGGGACAAGAGACCCAGTACTTC. The chain joins TRBV5-6 to TRBJ2-5; 7 nucleotides agree with TRBD2. The germline V gene encodes CDR1 SGHDT and CDR2 YYEEEE. With 0 bases clipped from V and 2 bases from J, the junction kept 4 bases outside the gene matches. This CDR3 region has 15 residues.

The V and J genes are TRBV5-3 and TRBJ1-5; TRBD1 agrees at 11 bases. TRBV5-3 counts as an open reading frame of uncertain function. V shed 8 bases, J shed 6 bases, and the junction held 10 bases outside the gene matches. This CDR3 contains 15 residues. The CDR3, as DNA: TGTGCCAGCAGCGCCGGGACAGGGGGAACTCAGCCCCAGCATTTT. It is translated as CASSAGTGGTQPQHF.

About this clonotype itself: A clone one base away is much larger, so this may be a read error. This chain connects TRBV7-2 to TRBJ2-5, with 7 bases that match TRBD2. Germline V CDR1 and CDR2: SGHTA, FQGNSA. CDR3 size: 16 residues. The CDR3, as DNA: TGTGCCAGCAGCTTAGCCCTACTAGCGAGCGGAGAGCCCCAGTACTTC. This translates into CASSLALLASGEPQYF.

The rearrangement uses TRBV7-9 and TRBJ2-7; no reliable D call. The CDR3 totals 12 residues. The V and J ends lost 1 base and 9 bases respectively, with 10 bases between them. Germline assignment: CDR1 SEHNR and CDR2 FQNEAQ (reference sequence). The CDR3 DNA is TGTGCCAGCAGCTTAGGGTCGGGCGCGCAGTACTTC. It yields the protein CASSLGSGAQYF.

The V gene is TRBV7-9, the J gene TRBJ2-7; no reliable D call. CDR1 SEHNR and CDR2 FQNEAQ come from the germline V gene (reference sequence). V was pared by 5 bases and J by 4 bases, with 12 bases between. The CDR3 sequence is 13 residues long. CDR3 nucleotide sequence: TGTGCCAGCAGCGTACTTCCAGATTACGAGCAGTACTTC. It codes for CASSVLPDYEQYF.

The V gene is TRBV10-3, the J gene TRBJ2-7, with D unclear. V lost 0 bases to trimming and J lost 2 bases, with 5 bases between them. CDR1 and CDR2 (germline): ENHRY, SYGVKD. The CDR3 is made up of 13 amino acids. This CDR3 reads CAISESGAYEQYF. In nucleotides, the CDR3 is TGTGCCATCAGTGAGTCTGGGGCCTACGAGCAGTACTTC.

This clonotype appeared a few times. This chain connects TRBV7-2 to TRBJ1-2; weak D call: TRBD1 (6 bases). This CDR3 comprises 12 residues. Germline CDR1 SGHTA, CDR2 FQGNSA. With 1 base removed from V and 12 bases from J, the gap between germline ends came to 12 bases. CDR3 in amino acids: CASSLGGGADTF. CDR3 bases: TGTGCCAGCAGCTTAGGAGGGGGAGCAGACACCTTC. Using reference TRBV7-2 and TRBJ1-2 for the parts outside the CDR3, the full variable domain is GAGVSQSPSNKVTEKGKDVELRCDPISGHTALYWYRQSLGQGLEFLIYFQGNSAPDKSGLPSDRFSAERTGGSVSTLTIQRTQQEDSAVYLCASSLGGGADTFGSGTRLTVV.

Regarding this clonotype: Just one base apart from a much larger clone, this may be a read error. The V gene is TRBV4-1, the J gene TRBJ2-3, with TRBD1 identical over 7 bases. Trimming at V came to 2 bases and at J to 9 bases, leaving 17 bases not matched to a gene. This CDR3 region has 17 residues. The germline CDR1 and CDR2 sequences are MGHRA and YSYEKL. CDR3 DNA sequence: TGCGCCAGCAGCCAACAGCCTAGGGGGCCCGAGGGAGCGACGCAGTATTTT. Its protein is CASSQQPRGPEGATQYF.

This chain connects TRBV27 to TRBJ1-1, with 7 bases aligning to TRBD1. The J segment lost 2 bases and the V segment lost 5 bases, leaving 11 bases of the junction unmatched. This CDR3 comprises 16 residues. Per germline, CDR1 MNHEY and CDR2 SMNVEV (reference sequence). CDR3 in amino acids: CASSPFLTGENTEAFF. CDR3 DNA: TGTGCCAGCAGTCCCTTCTTAACAGGGGAAAACACTGAAGCTTTCTTT.

The chain's CDR3 is CAISEFFPGTGGDEQYF. In DNA, the CDR3 is TGTGCCATCAGTGAGTTCTTCCCGGGGACAGGGGGCGACGAGCAGTACTTC. This chain uses TRBV10-3 with TRBJ2-7, with TRBD1 matching 12 bases. Germline V gene lookup returns CDR1 ENHRY and CDR2 SYGVKD. The junction had 9 bases not matched to a gene; V was cut back by 1 base and J by 5 bases. The CDR3 runs 17 residues.

This clonotype was observed a handful of times. The rearrangement links TRBV7-2 to TRBJ2-1; 7 bases agree with TRBD1. J gave up 3 bases and V 4 bases, and 6 bases lay outside the gene matches. The CDR3 loop spans 15 amino acids. CDR1 SGHTA and CDR2 FQGNSA come from the germline V gene. The CDR3 sequence: CASSSQDRDYNEQFF. CDR3 sequence (DNA): TGTGCCAGCAGCTCCCAAGACAGGGACTACAATGAGCAGTTCTTC.